The present entry profiles one T cell receptor beta chain with its context. Only in-frame clones appear in the TCRdb table, and some are missing; sequencing was by immunoSEQ multiplex PCR. Of about 60,000 clones listed, about 89% are singletons. This entry is derived from a study of OX40 agonist ivuxolimab in advanced cancers. The V gene lost 5 bases and the J gene lost 10 bases, with 12 bases spanning the gap. Germline V gene sequence: CDR1 SGHNT, CDR2 YENEEA. This CDR3 comprises 12 residues. The sequencing used CD4+ or CD8+ T cells sorted from blood, collected in a trial of the OX40 agonist ivuxolimab. The sequence was obtained from an adult with an advanced solid tumor such as melanoma, head and neck, liver or kidney cancer. The chain couples TRBV11-3 to TRBJ2-1; no firm D call. In nucleotides, the CDR3 is TGTGCCAGCAGCCAGGTCCACGGGGAGCAGTTCTTC. Encoded protein: CASSQVHGEQFF.